The present T cell receptor beta chain was sequenced within a study of PD-1 blockade in classical Hodgkin lymphoma. The study's findings and limits: Newly diagnosed patients had diversity similar to the baseline diversity of complete responders.

V was pared by 2 bases and J by 7 bases, with 7 bases between. The CDR3 is 12 amino acids. Germline lookup yields CDR1 SGHDT and CDR2 YYEEEE. The repertoire was sequenced with immunoSEQ multiplex PCR; TCRdb's copy has only in-frame clones and lacks some. The top ten clones hold approximately 15% of a sample with some 38,000 clones, more than 65% of them seen once. Each of the patients experienced relapse following autologous stem cell transplantation, and their brentuximab vedotin exposure differed. Worth noting for this clone: Its antigen is unidentified.

This chain uses TRBV5-6 with TRBJ1-5; D gene ambiguous. Source: peripheral blood mononuclear cells (PBMCs), taken before the second cycle of nivolumab. The sequence derives from a human donor with classical Hodgkin lymphoma. The CDR3 DNA follows: TGTGCCAGCAGCTTATCCAGCCAGCCCCAGCATTTT. Protein product: CASSLSSQPQHF. Full variable domain (remainder filled in from reference TRBV5-6 and TRBJ1-5): DAGVTQSPTHLIKTRGQQVTLRCSPKSGHDTVSWYQQALGQGPQFIFQYYEEEERQRGNFPDRFSGHQFPNYSSELNVNALLLGDSALYLCASSLSSQPQHFGDGTRLSIL.